This T cell receptor (beta chain) was retrieved from a study of T cell responses to AZD1222 COVID-19 vaccine (dated by TCRdb to about 2021). Describing the broader study: A total of about 240 trial participants underwent TCR sequencing, of whom roughly 210 received two doses of AZD1222 and some 25 received two doses of the MenACWY control vaccine. Trial participants were enrolled by age into 18-55, 56-69 and 70-plus year subgroups, with about 150, 28 and 57 TCR-sequenced participants respectively. The paper's findings and limits, for the study overall: Vaccine-associated CD4 TCRs spanned the whole spike protein, with dominant responses in regions 160-218 and 743-854. Participants were mostly white British, with more females than males. The authors suggested clonal diversity may have been underestimated. Reportedly, almost half of the unique spike-specific TCRs recognized epitopes lying outside the regions that are mutated in the B.1.351 and B.1.1.7 variants. No day 14 peak-response samples were available, so repertoires were characterized only after the peak T cell response. Only six or seven AZD1222 recipients were SARS-CoV-2 seropositive at baseline, limiting conclusions about previously exposed vaccinees. In the small 56-69-year group, the increase in depth fell short of significance, most likely because of low power. After two AZD1222 doses, spike-specific TCR breadth and depth were significantly higher than at day 0 and than in MenACWY recipients.

The CDR3 regions of human TCRbeta chains were subjected to immunosequencing. The study's processing was this. TCRs in the repertoires were compared against a reference library of SARS-CoV-2-specific TCRs that had been generated with the MIRA antigen-specificity platform. Breadth was defined as the fraction of unique TCRs that were SARS-CoV-2-associated, and depth was defined as the fraction of total T cells that were SARS-CoV-2-associated. Using the MIRA data, each spike-specific TCR was assigned both to the spike region to which the TCR was reactive and to a CD4 or CD8 class. Log10-transformed breadth and depth values were compared by one-way ANOVA with Sidak's multiple comparisons tests. TCRdb limited this immuneACCESS table to in-frame rearrangements with V and J called. A share of clones is missing; checked studies link under half to unresolved V genes, and the rest is unexplained. For V, J and clone size, that table is used; D and trimming come from the DNA. This sample gives under 200,000 clones in total; about 90% of them show up just once. The top ten clonotypes cover 1% to 1.5% of the sample.

With respect to this clone: The clone's antigen remains unknown. The record has no base qualities; no much larger clone is one base away.

The sample's time point label, in plain terms: about 28 days (+/-7) after the second vaccine dose. Because spike-specific TCR depth and breadth did not differ between the two schedules, AZD1222 recipients who got a second dose at roughly 4 weeks were pooled with those who got a second dose at roughly 12 weeks. The vaccinee samples were drawn from two UK trials, COV001 and COV002, one of which was a single-blind randomized controlled phase 2/3 trial testing AZD1222 (ChAdOx1 nCoV-19) in healthy adults. For TCRbeta chain sequencing, PBMC samples from trial participants were taken at day 0 and at day 28 after the second dose. Sample: peripheral blood, taken 28 days after the second AZD1222 dose. The receptor was isolated from an adult who received the AZD1222 COVID-19 vaccine.

The CDR3 protein: CATTGQPNTEAFF. The nucleotides read TGTGCCACCACCGGACAGCCTAACACTGAAGCTTTCTTT. The chain is assembled from TRBV24-1 and TRBJ1-1, with a tentative D gene TRBD1 over 6 matching bases. In the germline V gene, CDR1 corresponds to KGHDR and CDR2 to SFDVKD. Inclusive of the bounding cysteine and phenylalanine, the CDR3 is 13 residues long. Only CDR3 DNA remains: 39 bases, in frame from the first base. V drops 8 bases and J drops 2 bases, leaving 11 bases in between.